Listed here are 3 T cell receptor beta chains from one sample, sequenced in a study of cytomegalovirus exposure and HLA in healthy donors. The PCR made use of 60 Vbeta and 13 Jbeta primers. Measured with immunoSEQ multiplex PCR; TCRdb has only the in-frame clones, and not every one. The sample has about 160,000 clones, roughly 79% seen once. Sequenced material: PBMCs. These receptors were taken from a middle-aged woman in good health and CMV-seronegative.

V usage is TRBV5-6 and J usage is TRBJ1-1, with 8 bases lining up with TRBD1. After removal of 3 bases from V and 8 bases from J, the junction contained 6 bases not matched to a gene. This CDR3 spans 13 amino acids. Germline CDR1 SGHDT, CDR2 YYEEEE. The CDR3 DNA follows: TGTGCCAGCAGCTCAGGACAGGGAAGCGAAGCTTTCTTT. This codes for CASSSGQGSEAFF.

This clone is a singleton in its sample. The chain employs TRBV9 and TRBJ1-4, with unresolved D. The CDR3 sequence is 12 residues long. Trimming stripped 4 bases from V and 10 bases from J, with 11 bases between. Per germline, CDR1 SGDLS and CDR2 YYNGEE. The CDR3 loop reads CASSPGIGKLFF. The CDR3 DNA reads TGTGCCAGCAGCCCGGGGATTGGAAAACTGTTTTTT.

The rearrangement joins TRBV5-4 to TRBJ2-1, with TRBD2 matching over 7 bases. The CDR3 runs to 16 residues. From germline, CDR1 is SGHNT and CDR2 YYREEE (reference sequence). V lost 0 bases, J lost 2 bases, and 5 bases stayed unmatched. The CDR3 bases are TGTGCCAGCAGCTTGGCGGGTCTAGCGGCCTACAATGAGCAGTTCTTC. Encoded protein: CASSLAGLAAYNEQFF. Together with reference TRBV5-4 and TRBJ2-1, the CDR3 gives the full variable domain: ETGVTQSPTHLIKTRGQQVTLRCSSQSGHNTVSWYQQALGQGPQFIFQYYREEENGRGNFPPRFSGLQFPNYSSELNVNALELDDSALYLCASSLAGLAAYNEQFFGPGTRLTVL.